This T cell receptor beta chain was captured in a study of vaccination and CD4 T cells after COVID-19. About the research overall: Overlapping peptides of the spike proteins of SARS-CoV-2, HCoV-NL63, HCoV-OC43 and HCoV-229E were used for cell stimulation.

Remarks on this clonotype: Its antigen is unknown.

Treatment indicated: roughly 10-day PBMC culture with coronavirus spike peptide pools or control peptides (ViraFEST assay). Germline-derived CDR1 and CDR2 are ENHRY and SYGVKD. Trimming removed 7 bases from V and 4 bases from J, with 11 bases in between. This CDR3 is 13 amino acids long. Regarding the study as a whole: Convalescent patients showed a median roughly 85% of reactive clones that were seen only post-vaccination.

Cultured CD4+ T cells had their DNA profiled by the Oncomine TCR Beta short-read assay. Via MiXCR, TCRdb re-called the PCR reads, giving one row per CDR3 protein. The sample lists 15,000 to 20,000 distinct CDR3 sequences, approximately 53% seen once, with over 9% in the top ten. This clonotype was sampled from a human donor who had recovered from COVID-19. The chain combines TRBV10-3 with TRBJ2-1, with D possibly matching TRBD1 (6 bases). Specimen: CD4+ T cells from blood, cultured in vitro. Written as DNA, the CDR3 is TGTGCCATCAAAGACAGGAATTACAATGAGCAGTTCTTC. Residues: CAIKDRNYNEQFF.